This paragraph reports one T cell receptor (beta chain). This CDR3 spans 14 amino acids. V dropped 2 bases and J dropped 3 bases, with 11 bases sitting between them. CDR1 MNHNY and CDR2 SVGAGI come from the germline V gene (reference sequence). This sample is drawn from a study of cytomegalovirus exposure and HLA in healthy donors. PCR amplification relied on 60 Vbeta primers (plus 13 Jbeta primers). Profiling relied on immunoSEQ multiplex PCR, and the TCRdb table lists in-frame clones only, not all of them. The table includes about 100,000 clones, approximately 85% detected once. The source is a man younger than 45 in good health and CMV-seronegative. This rearrangement joins TRBV6-6 to TRBJ2-7, with D possibly being TRBD1 (5 bases). Sequencing was performed on PBMCs. CDR3 loop: CASSYGARIYEQYF. For the CDR3, the DNA is TGTGCCAGCAGTTACGGGGCCAGGATCTACGAGCAGTACTTC.